These T cell receptor beta chains were read from a single sample in a study of post-analysis software for immune sequencing data. TCRdb independently ran MiXCR on the PCR reads; one entry per CDR3 protein. The sample consists of 150,000 to 200,000 distinct CDR3 sequences, about 37% of them appearing once. The source was blood, collected after autologous hematopoietic stem cell transplantation. The receptor source for this set is a girl aged 10-17 years with multiple sclerosis. Each CDR3 is given with its conserved first and last residue. D genes are given only for firm matches. Expanded clones get a size class; other rows say once, few or many, or leave the size out.

v_gene: TRBV7-3; j_gene: TRBJ2-3; d_gene: -; abundance: -; CDR3aa: CASRPTGTSTDTQYF; CDR3nt: TGTGCCAGCAGACCAACAGGGACTAGCACAGATACGCAGTATTTT
v_gene: TRBV7-2; j_gene: TRBJ2-7; d_gene: TRBD2; abundance: -; CDR3aa: CASSLVGLAGSHEQYF; CDR3nt: TGTGCCAGCAGCTTAGTCGGACTAGCGGGATCCCACGAGCAGTACTTC
v_gene: TRBV5-1; j_gene: TRBJ2-7; d_gene: TRBD2; abundance: few; CDR3aa: CASSLVPSGYEQYF; CDR3nt: TGCGCCAGCAGCTTGGTTCCTAGCGGCTACGAGCAGTACTTC
v_gene: TRBV20-1; j_gene: TRBJ2-7; d_gene: TRBD2; abundance: few; CDR3aa: CSARDSGRAYEQYF; CDR3nt: TGCAGTGCTAGAGATAGCGGGAGGGCCTACGAGCAGTACTTC
v_gene: TRBV5-5; j_gene: TRBJ1-2; d_gene: -; abundance: -; CDR3aa: CASSLKGDYGYTF; CDR3nt: TGTGCCAGCAGTTTGAAGGGGGACTATGGCTACACCTTC
v_gene: TRBV4-3; j_gene: TRBJ1-2; d_gene: -; abundance: -; CDR3aa: CASSQDNRDGYTF; CDR3nt: TGCGCCAGCAGCCAAGATAACAGGGATGGCTACACCTTC
v_gene: TRBV12-3/TRBV12-4; j_gene: TRBJ2-1; d_gene: -; abundance: many; CDR3aa: CASRSFASYNEQFF; CDR3nt: TGTGCCAGTCGTTCGTTCGCCAGTTACAATGAGCAGTTCTTC
v_gene: TRBV15; j_gene: TRBJ2-1; d_gene: -; abundance: -; CDR3aa: CATSSRAQWDEQFF; CDR3nt: TGTGCCACCAGCTCTCGAGCGCAATGGGATGAGCAGTTCTTC
v_gene: TRBV29-1; j_gene: TRBJ2-3; d_gene: -; abundance: -; CDR3aa: CSVDRGRRGGSTDTQYF; CDR3nt: TGCAGCGTTGATCGGGGGAGGCGGGGCGGGAGCACAGATACGCAGTATTTT
v_gene: TRBV6-5; j_gene: TRBJ2-7; d_gene: -; abundance: -; CDR3aa: CASSPTGPTYEQYF; CDR3nt: TGTGCCAGCAGTCCCACCGGGCCCACCTACGAGCAGTACTTC
v_gene: TRBV20-1; j_gene: TRBJ1-5; d_gene: -; abundance: -; CDR3aa: CSARGRGGPTPSQPQHF; CDR3nt: TGCAGTGCTAGAGGCCGGGGGGGCCCTACCCCCAGTCAGCCCCAGCATTTT
v_gene: TRBV7-6; j_gene: TRBJ2-5; d_gene: -; abundance: few; CDR3aa: CASSRQLGSETQYF; CDR3nt: TGTGCCAGCAGCCGCCAACTAGGCTCGGAGACCCAGTACTTC
v_gene: TRBV3-1; j_gene: TRBJ2-1; d_gene: TRBD2; abundance: few; CDR3aa: CASSLRDITGGEQFF; CDR3nt: TGTGCCAGCAGCCTCCGTGACATCACGGGGGGTGAGCAGTTCTTC
v_gene: TRBV7-2; j_gene: TRBJ2-5; d_gene: -; abundance: many; CDR3aa: CASSLVIARSETQYF; CDR3nt: TGTGCCAGCAGCTTAGTGATAGCCCGGAGCGAGACCCAGTACTTC
v_gene: TRBV27; j_gene: TRBJ2-3; d_gene: -; abundance: few; CDR3aa: CASRRQANGDTQYF; CDR3nt: TGTGCCAGCAGAAGACAGGCCAACGGGGATACGCAGTATTTT
v_gene: TRBV6-6; j_gene: TRBJ2-1; d_gene: -; abundance: few; CDR3aa: CASSGDPLGEQFF; CDR3nt: TGTGCCAGCAGTGGGGACCCCTTAGGGGAGCAGTTCTTC
v_gene: TRBV7-2; j_gene: TRBJ2-7; d_gene: -; abundance: -; CDR3aa: CASSPIVSYEQYF; CDR3nt: TGTGCCAGCAGCCCGATAGTCTCCTATGAGCAGTACTTC
v_gene: TRBV5-1; j_gene: TRBJ1-1; d_gene: -; abundance: -; CDR3aa: CASSLVADGNTEAFF; CDR3nt: TGCGCCAGCAGCTTGGTGGCTGATGGAAACACTGAAGCTTTCTTT
v_gene: TRBV20-1; j_gene: TRBJ1-2; d_gene: -; abundance: -; CDR3aa: CSASRSDSYGYTF; CDR3nt: TGCAGTGCTAGTAGGTCGGATAGCTATGGCTACACCTTC
v_gene: TRBV7-9; j_gene: TRBJ2-7; d_gene: -; abundance: -; CDR3aa: CASSFSEKVAHEQYF; CDR3nt: TGTGCCAGCAGCTTCAGCGAAAAGGTGGCCCACGAGCAGTACTTC
v_gene: TRBV6-2/TRBV6-3; j_gene: TRBJ2-1; d_gene: TRBD2; abundance: -; CDR3aa: CASSLPGTSNEQFF; CDR3nt: TGTGCCAGCTCCCTGCCCGGGACTAGCAATGAGCAGTTCTTC
v_gene: TRBV5-5; j_gene: TRBJ2-3; d_gene: -; abundance: few; CDR3aa: CASSLATTVSTDTQYF; CDR3nt: TGTGCCAGCAGCCTCGCTACGACAGTAAGCACAGATACGCAGTATTTT
v_gene: TRBV7-3; j_gene: TRBJ2-1; d_gene: -; abundance: -; CDR3aa: CANLWDPKEQFF; CDR3nt: TGTGCCAACCTGTGGGACCCAAAGGAGCAGTTCTTC
v_gene: TRBV12-3/TRBV12-4; j_gene: TRBJ2-1; d_gene: -; abundance: -; CDR3aa: CASSPSGYDEQFF; CDR3nt: TGTGCCAGCAGTCCTTCGGGGTACGATGAGCAGTTCTTC
v_gene: TRBV4-3; j_gene: TRBJ2-7; d_gene: -; abundance: -; CDR3aa: CASSQDVARYEQYF; CDR3nt: TGCGCCAGCAGCCAAGATGTGGCGCGCTACGAGCAGTACTTC
v_gene: TRBV4-2; j_gene: TRBJ2-5; d_gene: -; abundance: -; CDR3aa: CASSLDSRGAQYF; CDR3nt: TGTGCCAGCAGCCTCGACAGCCGAGGGGCCCAGTACTTC
v_gene: TRBV6-6; j_gene: TRBJ2-1; d_gene: TRBD1; abundance: few; CDR3aa: CASSWGQESSYNEQFF; CDR3nt: TGTGCCAGCAGTTGGGGACAGGAGAGCTCCTACAATGAGCAGTTCTTC
v_gene: TRBV28; j_gene: TRBJ2-7; d_gene: TRBD2; abundance: few; CDR3aa: CASSRRLAWVVEQYF; CDR3nt: TGTGCCAGCAGCCGCAGACTAGCGTGGGTGGTCGAGCAGTACTTC
v_gene: TRBV20-1; j_gene: TRBJ2-3; d_gene: TRBD2; abundance: few; CDR3aa: CSASAGGPPDTQYF; CDR3nt: TGCAGTGCTAGTGCGGGAGGGCCCCCAGATACGCAGTATTTT
v_gene: TRBV25-1; j_gene: TRBJ2-7; d_gene: TRBD1; abundance: -; CDR3aa: CASGEYGTASYEQYF; CDR3nt: TGTGCCAGCGGTGAATATGGGACAGCCTCCTACGAGCAGTACTTC
v_gene: TRBV6-2/TRBV6-3; j_gene: TRBJ2-1; d_gene: -; abundance: -; CDR3aa: CASSYSIGLGYNEQFF; CDR3nt: TGTGCCAGCAGTTACTCGATCGGGTTAGGGTACAATGAGCAGTTCTTC
v_gene: TRBV7-2; j_gene: TRBJ2-5; d_gene: TRBD2; abundance: -; CDR3aa: CASSLERAGGGSGTQYF; CDR3nt: TGTGCCAGCAGCTTAGAACGGGCGGGAGGGGGGAGCGGCACCCAGTACTTC
v_gene: TRBV29-1; j_gene: TRBJ2-5; d_gene: -; abundance: few; CDR3aa: CSVVGREETQYF; CDR3nt: TGCAGCGTTGTAGGCAGGGAAGAGACCCAGTACTTC
v_gene: TRBV7-2; j_gene: TRBJ2-7; d_gene: -; abundance: -; CDR3aa: CASSWGLLSYEQYF; CDR3nt: TGTGCCAGCAGCTGGGGACTGCTCTCCTACGAGCAGTACTTC
v_gene: TRBV5-1; j_gene: TRBJ1-6; d_gene: TRBD1; abundance: -; CDR3aa: CASGLGQDYNSPLHF; CDR3nt: TGCGCCAGCGGACTAGGACAGGACTATAATTCACCCCTCCACTTT
v_gene: TRBV20-1; j_gene: TRBJ2-5; d_gene: -; abundance: -; CDR3aa: CSARDYARGQETQYF; CDR3nt: TGCAGTGCTAGAGATTACGCGCGGGGACAGGAGACCCAGTACTTC
v_gene: TRBV4-1; j_gene: TRBJ2-1; d_gene: TRBD2; abundance: -; CDR3aa: CASSPYRGGPNEQFF; CDR3nt: TGCGCCAGCAGCCCTTACCGGGGGGGTCCCAATGAGCAGTTCTTC
v_gene: TRBV12-5; j_gene: TRBJ2-5; d_gene: -; abundance: -; CDR3aa: CASGWARWGPETQYF; CDR3nt: TGTGCTAGTGGTTGGGCACGATGGGGCCCAGAGACCCAGTACTTC
v_gene: TRBV20-1; j_gene: TRBJ2-5; d_gene: TRBD2; abundance: few; CDR3aa: CSAQVISGRRETQYF; CDR3nt: TGCAGTGCCCAGGTGATTAGCGGGAGGCGAGAGACCCAGTACTTC
v_gene: TRBV7-2; j_gene: TRBJ2-5; d_gene: -; abundance: few; CDR3aa: CASSLQGTPKETQYF; CDR3nt: TGTGCCAGCAGCTTACAAGGGACGCCCAAAGAGACCCAGTACTTC
v_gene: TRBV20-1; j_gene: TRBJ2-4; d_gene: -; abundance: -; CDR3aa: CSAPQEGIAKNIQYF; CDR3nt: TGCAGTGCCCCTCAGGAGGGTATAGCCAAAAACATTCAGTACTTC
v_gene: TRBV5-1; j_gene: TRBJ2-5; d_gene: -; abundance: -; CDR3aa: CASSLATAEETQYF; CDR3nt: TGCGCCAGCAGCTTGGCTACGGCGGAAGAGACCCAGTACTTC
v_gene: TRBV29-1; j_gene: TRBJ2-3; d_gene: -; abundance: few; CDR3aa: CSVEDFRDTQYF; CDR3nt: TGCAGCGTCGAGGACTTCCGAGATACGCAGTATTTT
v_gene: TRBV2; j_gene: TRBJ2-3; d_gene: -; abundance: few; CDR3aa: CASRRGLEYF; CDR3nt: TGTGCCAGCAGACGGGGGTTGGAGTATTTT
v_gene: TRBV4-3; j_gene: TRBJ2-7; d_gene: -; abundance: -; CDR3aa: CASSPDGGNTYEQYF; CDR3nt: TGCGCCAGCAGCCCCGATGGGGGGAATACCTACGAGCAGTACTTC
v_gene: TRBV9; j_gene: TRBJ2-7; d_gene: TRBD2; abundance: few; CDR3aa: CASSPLGGDSGRITYEQYF; CDR3nt: TGTGCCAGCAGCCCTCTGGGGGGGGATAGCGGGAGGATTACCTACGAGCAGTACTTC
v_gene: TRBV7-2; j_gene: TRBJ2-3; d_gene: -; abundance: -; CDR3aa: CASRVDTGREGTQYF; CDR3nt: TGTGCCAGCAGGGTGGACACGGGGAGAGAGGGTACGCAGTATTTT
v_gene: TRBV20-1; j_gene: TRBJ2-1; d_gene: -; abundance: -; CDR3aa: CSAEQGKNEQFF; CDR3nt: TGCAGTGCTGAACAGGGTAAAAATGAGCAGTTCTTC
v_gene: TRBV7-9; j_gene: TRBJ2-7; d_gene: TRBD1; abundance: -; CDR3aa: CASSRDRNEQYF; CDR3nt: TGTGCCAGCAGCCGGGACAGGAATGAGCAGTACTTC
v_gene: TRBV6-2/TRBV6-3; j_gene: TRBJ2-3; d_gene: -; abundance: few; CDR3aa: CASSYSGGTAKDTQYF; CDR3nt: TGTGCCAGCAGTTACTCTGGGGGGACAGCGAAAGATACGCAGTATTTT
v_gene: TRBV2; j_gene: TRBJ2-7; d_gene: -; abundance: -; CDR3aa: CAISGEESSYEQYF; CDR3nt: TGTGCCATTTCAGGGGAGGAGAGCTCCTACGAGCAGTACTTC
v_gene: TRBV28; j_gene: TRBJ2-1; d_gene: TRBD2; abundance: many; CDR3aa: CASSLSYGAGGTPQNEQFF; CDR3nt: TGTGCCAGCAGTTTATCCTATGGTGCGGGAGGGACCCCACAGAATGAGCAGTTCTTC
v_gene: TRBV2; j_gene: TRBJ2-1; d_gene: TRBD2; abundance: -; CDR3aa: CARGTSGSSYNEQFF; CDR3nt: TGTGCCAGGGGGACTAGCGGGAGCTCCTACAATGAGCAGTTCTTC
v_gene: TRBV7-7; j_gene: TRBJ2-1; d_gene: TRBD1; abundance: -; CDR3aa: CASSPWTGGLSGNEQFF; CDR3nt: TGTGCTAGCAGCCCCTGGACAGGGGGCCTATCTGGCAATGAGCAGTTCTTC
v_gene: TRBV20-1; j_gene: TRBJ2-1; d_gene: TRBD2; abundance: few; CDR3aa: CSAVGAGAGNEQFF; CDR3nt: TGCAGTGCCGTAGGTGCGGGAGCGGGGAATGAGCAGTTCTTC